The following is a TCR beta chain sequence with its context. This entry is derived from a study of T cells in Graves' hyperthyroidism and ophthalmopathy. About the study: Peripheral blood was drawn at first diagnosis, prior to all treatment.

Clinical Activity Scores of at least 3, NOSPECS grades of at least 4 and durations under 3 months characterized ophthalmopathy patients. The V and J ends lost 5 bases and 7 bases respectively, with 15 bases between them. This CDR3 is built from 14 residues. Germline V gives CDR1 DFQATT, CDR2 SNEGSKA (reference sequence). RNA transcripts yielded amplified TCR beta CDR3 regions. Primed by the HTBI set, a first-round RT-PCR was run on the TCR CDR3. TCRdb recomputed calls from the multiplex PCR reads with MiXCR, one row per CDR3 protein. The sample comprises about 400,000 distinct CDR3 sequences, roughly 15% of which are singletons, and roughly a fifth rests with the top ten.

This receptor was obtained from a woman aged 55-70 years with Graves' ophthalmopathy. The chain has TRBV20-1 and TRBJ1-6; D not certain. Sequenced: blood. The CDR3 reads CSALSARGNSPLHF. The DNA of the CDR3 is TGCAGTGCTCTTTCCGCGCGCGGCAATTCACCCCTCCACTTT.